Following are 20 T cell receptor beta chains from one sample sequenced in a study of CD8+CD57+ T cells in acquired aplastic anemia (dated by TCRdb to 2016 to 2019). Sequencing was performed on an Illumina HiSeq 2000. Genomic DNA served as template for TCR beta VDJ combination and CDR3 sequence profiling. Starting from the raw public reads, TCRdb applied fastp trimming at Q25, assembled clones with MiXCR and retained in-frame beta chains. Under each unique CDR3 protein, matching rows form one entry showing the most common genes and DNA. Within this sample are under 350,000 distinct CDR3 sequences, with 45% to 65% of them counted one time only. The biggest ten clones account for around 1.3% of the sample. Patients chosen for sequencing had shown expansion of CD8+CD57+ cells by flow cytometry. Sequencing input: sorted CD4+, CD8+, or CD8+CD57+ T cells (not recorded which) from PBMCs. These TCRs come from a human donor with aplastic anemia.

This chain connects TRBV7-2 to TRBJ2-1, with a weak D call TRBD1 (5 bases). Germline V gives CDR1 SGHTA, CDR2 FQGNSA. This CDR3 comprises 14 residues. V shed 5 bases and J shed 7 bases, with 15 bases lying between them. The CDR3 protein is CASSDVQGWNEQFF. The DNA of the CDR3 is TGTGCCAGCAGCGACGTTCAGGGTTGGAATGAGCAGTTCTTC.

The table lists this clonotype with a few counts. The CDR3 here is CASSDGQGWDQPQHF. CDR3 bases: TGCGCCAGCAGTGACGGACAGGGTTGGGATCAGCCCCAGCATTTT. J is TRBJ1-5 and V is TRBV10-1; 8 bases are a match to TRBD1. V lost 3 bases, J lost 5 bases, and 6 bases stayed unmatched. This CDR3 contains 15 residues. Germline CDR1 reads WNHNN; CDR2 reads SYGVQD (reference sequence).

Turning to this clonotype: A much larger clone is a single base away; this may be a read error. V usage is TRBV4-2 and J usage is TRBJ1-3; D is possibly TRBD1 (5 bases). Germline lookup yields CDR1 LGHNA and CDR2 YNFKEQ. The CDR3 covers 16 residues. The DNA for the CDR3 is TGTGCCAGCAGCCAAGTTAGGGGTAACTCTGAAAACACCATATATTTT. Translated, it gives CASSQVRGNSENTIYF.

Remarks on this clonotype: The junction differs from germline at one of its ends, possibly a read error. This sequence joins TRBV5-4 and TRBJ2-3; no firm D call. Germline V gene lookup returns CDR1 SGHNT and CDR2 YYREEE (reference sequence). The CDR3 loop spans 16 amino acids. The DNA for the CDR3 is TGCGCCAGCAGCCAAGATCGGGTTAGAAACACAGATACGCAGTATTTT. Its protein product is CASSQDRVRNTDTQYF.

As for this clonotype: The CDR3 carries no conserved terminal phenylalanine or tryptophan, so it likely arises from a read error. The DNA is omitted, as the CDR3 cannot be located on it reliably, and the CDR3 follows TCRdb's listing. The chain is built from TRBV5-6 and TRBJ2-6; the DNA was not compared with TRBD1, the D call given in the table. 10 amino acids form the CDR3, both terminal residues included. Germline CDR1 and CDR2: SGHDT and YYEEEE. This CDR3 is CASSSRTLNT.

This clonotype was detected many times. This chain connects TRBV30 to TRBJ1-6; perhaps TRBD1 as D (5 bases). V was trimmed by 5 bases and J by 6 bases, leaving 11 bases between them. The length of the CDR3 is 13 residues. Germline loops: CDR1 GTSNPN, CDR2 SVGIG (reference sequence). CDR3 sequence reads: CAWAGTTNSPLHF. In nucleotides, the CDR3 is TGTGCCTGGGCCGGGACTACTAATTCACCCCTCCACTTT.

The rearrangement links TRBV29-1 to TRBJ1-1; TRBD1 is a possible D gene (6 bases). Germline lookup yields CDR1 SQVTM and CDR2 ANQGSEA. Trimming stripped 7 bases from V and 2 bases from J, with 17 bases between. The CDR3 runs to 14 residues. The CDR3 coding sequence is TGCAGCGACGGACTAGCGGGGGGCAACACTGAAGCTTTCTTT. Its protein product is CSDGLAGGNTEAFF.

The rearrangement links TRBV19 to TRBJ1-4; TRBD1 is a possible D gene (5 bases). Trimming removed 6 bases from V and 6 bases from J, with 17 bases in between. Germline values: CDR1 LNHDA, CDR2 SQIVND (reference sequence). The CDR3 sequence is 15 residues long. CDR3 in amino acids: CASSTWGLRDEKLFF. The CDR3 coding sequence is TGTGCCAGTAGCACTTGGGGACTTAGAGATGAAAAACTGTTTTTT.

The V and J genes are TRBV5-1 and TRBJ1-3; the D gene is possibly TRBD1 (5 bases). Germline-derived CDR1 and CDR2 are SGHRS and YFSETQ. The CDR3 runs 13 residues. V gave up 4 bases and J gave up 8 bases, with 13 bases separating them. This CDR3 reads CASSPGTRDTIYF. For the CDR3, the DNA is TGCGCCAGCAGCCCCGGGACGCGGGACACCATATATTTT.

This clonotype showed up many times. This chain links TRBV4-1 with TRBJ2-5, with a weak D call TRBD2 (6 bases). CDR1 and CDR2 from the germline V gene are MGHRA and YSYEKL. CDR3 size: 15 residues. The V end lost 4 bases, the J end lost 1 base, and 13 bases lay between the germline ends. The CDR3 region is CASSPQEAGQETQYF. Here the CDR3 DNA reads TGCGCCAGCAGCCCTCAAGAAGCGGGCCAAGAGACCCAGTACTTC.

In this sample, this clonotype turned up a few times. J is TRBJ1-2 and V is TRBV29-1; TRBD1 aligns across 8 bases. J lost 0 bases, V lost 0 bases, and 9 bases had no gene match. This CDR3 spans 17 amino acids. In germline, CDR1 is SQVTM, CDR2 ANQGSEA. The DNA of the CDR3 is TGCAGCGTTGAAGATCGTGGGACAGGACGTGCTAACTATGGCTACACCTTC. Its translation: CSVEDRGTGRANYGYTF.

The J gene is TRBJ2-2, the V gene TRBV24-1, with D perhaps matching TRBD2 (6 bases). Germline loops: CDR1 KGHDR, CDR2 SFDVKD. This CDR3 spans 16 amino acids. V dropped 0 bases and J dropped 5 bases, with 12 bases sitting between them. CDR3 in amino acids: CATSDLLFGGTGELFF. CDR3 nucleotides: TGTGCCACCAGTGATTTGCTATTCGGAGGGACCGGGGAGCTGTTTTTT.

The sample holds a few counts of this clonotype. Germline is not matched at one junction end, which may reflect a read error. V usage is TRBV19 and J usage is TRBJ1-2, with a weak D call TRBD1 (5 bases). The CDR3 runs 12 residues. CDR1 and CDR2 (germline): LNHDA, SQIVND (reference sequence). The CDR3 DNA reads as TGTGCCAGTAAGGGGACTAGCGGGAGTTGGGCCTTC. Its translation: CASKGTSGSWAF.

For this clonotype: A junction end diverges from the germline sequence, so it may reflect a read error. This chain links TRBV10-3 with TRBJ1-2; D gene unclear. CDR1 ENHRY and CDR2 SYGVKD come from the germline V gene. The CDR3 is 13 amino acids. DNA for the CDR3: TGTGCCACCAGTGAGTCGGCCGGAGGGGGCTACACCTTC. Translated, it gives CATSESAGGGYTF.

The V gene is TRBV4-2, the J gene TRBJ2-3; unclear D gene. V was cut by 1 base and J by 4 bases, with 12 bases left in between. This CDR3 has 15 amino acids. Germline V gene data show CDR1 as LGHNA and CDR2 as YNFKEQ. The CDR3 nucleotides are TGTGCCAGCAGCCAAGTCGCGAATAAGGCAGATACGCAGTATTTT. It specifies CASSQVANKADTQYF.

The table lists this clonotype with a few counts. The CDR3 DNA is TGTGCCAGCAGTGAGGGCAGGGAAAGCTCCTACGAGCAGTACTTC. This gives the protein CASSEGRESSYEQYF. The chain links TRBV2 to TRBJ2-7; D may be TRBD1 (5 bases). Germline V gives CDR1 SNHLY, CDR2 FYNNEI. The CDR3 contains 15 residues. Trimming removed 3 bases at V and 0 bases at J, with 12 bases between.

Comments on this clonotype: The junction differs from germline at one of its ends, possibly a read error. The rearrangement links TRBV7-2 to TRBJ1-1; a weak D match, TRBD1 (6 bases). The CDR3 has 17 amino acids. Germline loops: CDR1 SGHTA, CDR2 FQGNSA. This CDR3 is CASSLGPTGLSDAEAFF. The CDR3 bases are TGTGCCAGCAGCTTAGGTCCAACAGGGCTGAGTGATGCTGAGGCTTTCTTT.

Comments on this clonotype: An end of the junction does not agree with germline; a read error may underlie this. V is TRBV20-1 and J is TRBJ1-5; D unclear. CDR1 and CDR2 (germline): DFQATT, SNEGSKA (reference sequence). The CDR3 runs 13 residues. CDR3 sequence: CSAGEQHNQPQHF. CDR3 nucleotide sequence: TGCAGTGCTGGAGAGCAGCATAATCAACCCCAGCATTTT.

This clonotype showed up many times. The chain has TRBV19 and TRBJ1-1; D not resolved. This CDR3 region has 13 residues. CDR1 and CDR2 (germline): LNHDA, SQIVND (reference sequence). The V end lost 5 bases, the J end lost 4 bases, and 11 bases lay between the germline ends. DNA for the CDR3: TGTGCCAGTAGTCGGGCCCTTGGCACTGAAGCTTTCTTT. Encoded protein: CASSRALGTEAFF.

The V gene is TRBV24-1, the J gene TRBJ2-1; D is undetermined. This CDR3 is 14 amino acids long. Trimming shortened V by 1 base and J by 4 bases, and 7 bases separated the two germline ends. From germline, CDR1 is KGHDR and CDR2 SFDVKD. CDR3 nucleotide sequence: TGTGCCACCAGTGATTTACGGGCGTACAATGAGCAGTTCTTC. Amino acids: CATSDLRAYNEQFF.